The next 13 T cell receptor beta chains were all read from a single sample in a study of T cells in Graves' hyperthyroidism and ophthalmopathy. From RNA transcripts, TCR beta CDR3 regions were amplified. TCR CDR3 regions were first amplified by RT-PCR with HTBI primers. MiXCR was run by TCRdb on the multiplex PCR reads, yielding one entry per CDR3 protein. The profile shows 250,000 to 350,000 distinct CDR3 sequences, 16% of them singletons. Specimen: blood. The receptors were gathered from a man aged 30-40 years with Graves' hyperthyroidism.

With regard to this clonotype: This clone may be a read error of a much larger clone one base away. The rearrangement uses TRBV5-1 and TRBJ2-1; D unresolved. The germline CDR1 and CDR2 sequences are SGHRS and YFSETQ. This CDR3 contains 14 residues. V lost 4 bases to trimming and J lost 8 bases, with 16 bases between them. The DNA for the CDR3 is TGCGCCAGCAGCAAAGATCAACCGTACGATGAGCAGTTCTTC. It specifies CASSKDQPYDEQFF.

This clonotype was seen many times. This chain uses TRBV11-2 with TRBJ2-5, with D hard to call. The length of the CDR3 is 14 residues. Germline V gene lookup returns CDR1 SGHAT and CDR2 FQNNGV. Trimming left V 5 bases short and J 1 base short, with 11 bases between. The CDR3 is CASSTMWVQETQYF. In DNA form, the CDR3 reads TGTGCCAGCAGCACGATGTGGGTCCAAGAGACCCAGTACTTC. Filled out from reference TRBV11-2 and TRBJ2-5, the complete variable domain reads EAGVAQSPRYKIIEKRQSVAFWCNPISGHATLYWYQQILGQGPKLLIQFQNNGVVDDSQLPKDRFSAERLKGVDSTLKIQPAKLEDSAVYLCASSTMWVQETQYFGPGTRLLVL.

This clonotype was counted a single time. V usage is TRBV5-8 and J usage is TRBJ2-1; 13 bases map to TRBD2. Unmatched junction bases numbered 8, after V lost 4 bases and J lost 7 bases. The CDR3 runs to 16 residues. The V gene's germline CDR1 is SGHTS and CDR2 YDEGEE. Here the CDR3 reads CASSPVGLAGHNEQFF. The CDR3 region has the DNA TGTGCCAGCAGCCCTGTGGGACTAGCGGGGCATAATGAGCAGTTCTTC.

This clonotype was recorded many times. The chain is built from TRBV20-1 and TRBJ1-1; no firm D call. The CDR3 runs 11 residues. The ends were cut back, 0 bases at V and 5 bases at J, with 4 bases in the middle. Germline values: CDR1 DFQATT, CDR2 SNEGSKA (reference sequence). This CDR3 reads CSARDPTEAFF. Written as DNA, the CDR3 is TGCAGTGCTAGAGATCCTACTGAAGCTTTCTTT.

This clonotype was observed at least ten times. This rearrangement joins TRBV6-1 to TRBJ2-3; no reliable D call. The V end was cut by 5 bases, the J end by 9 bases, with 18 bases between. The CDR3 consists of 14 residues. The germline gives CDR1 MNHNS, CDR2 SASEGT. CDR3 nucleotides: TGTGCCAGCAGTACCAGGACCCCGCTGGGGACGCAGTATTTT. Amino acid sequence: CASSTRTPLGTQYF.

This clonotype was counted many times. CDR3 bases: TGTGCCAGCGGACAGGACGTCGGCAATGAGCAGTTCTTC. Protein sequence: CASGQDVGNEQFF. The chain couples TRBV7-3 to TRBJ2-1, with 7 bases matching TRBD1. In germline, CDR1 is SGHTA, CDR2 FQGTGA. J lost 6 bases, V lost 8 bases, and 7 bases had no gene match. The CDR3 spans 13 residues.

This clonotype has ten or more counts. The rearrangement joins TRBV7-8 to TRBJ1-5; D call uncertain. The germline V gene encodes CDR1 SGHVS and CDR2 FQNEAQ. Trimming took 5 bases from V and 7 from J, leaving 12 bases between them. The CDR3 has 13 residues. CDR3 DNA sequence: TGTGCCAGCAGCCATCGGCCCCAGCAGCCCCAGCATTTT. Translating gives CASSHRPQQPQHF.

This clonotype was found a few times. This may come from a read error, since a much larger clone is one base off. CDR3 DNA sequence: TGTGCCAGCAGTGATTGGGACCGGAACGAGCAGTTCTTC. Its translation is CASSDWDRNEQFF. The chain recombines TRBV6-1 with TRBJ2-1; D could derive from TRBD1 or TRBD2 (5 bases each). The CDR3 has 13 residues. V dropped 3 bases and J dropped 10 bases, with 13 bases sitting between them. The germline gives CDR1 MNHNS, CDR2 SASEGT.

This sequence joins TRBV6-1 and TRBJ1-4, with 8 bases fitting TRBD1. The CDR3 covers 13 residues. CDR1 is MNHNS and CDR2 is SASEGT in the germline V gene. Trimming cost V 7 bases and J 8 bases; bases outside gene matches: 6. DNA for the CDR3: TGTGCCAGCATGCGAACAGGGGGAGAAAAACTGTTTTTT. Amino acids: CASMRTGGEKLFF.

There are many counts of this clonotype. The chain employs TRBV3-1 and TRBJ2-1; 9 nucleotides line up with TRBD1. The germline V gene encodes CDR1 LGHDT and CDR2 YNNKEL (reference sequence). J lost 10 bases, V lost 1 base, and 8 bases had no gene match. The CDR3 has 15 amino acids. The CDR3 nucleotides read TGTGCCAGCAGCCAAGCTTTTGACAGGGGGACCGAGCAGTTCTTC. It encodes CASSQAFDRGTEQFF.

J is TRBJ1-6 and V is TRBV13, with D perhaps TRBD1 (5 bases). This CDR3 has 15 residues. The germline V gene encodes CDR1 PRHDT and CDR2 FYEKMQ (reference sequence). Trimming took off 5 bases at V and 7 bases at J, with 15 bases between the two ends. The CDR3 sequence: CASSIRGRANSPLHF. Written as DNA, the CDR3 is TGTGCCAGCAGCATCCGAGGCAGGGCGAATTCACCCCTCCACTTT.

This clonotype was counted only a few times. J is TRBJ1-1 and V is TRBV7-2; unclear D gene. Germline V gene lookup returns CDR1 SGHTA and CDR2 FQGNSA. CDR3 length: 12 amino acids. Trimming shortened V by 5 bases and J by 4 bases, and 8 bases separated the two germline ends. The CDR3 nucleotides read TGTGCCAGCAGCCCACCGGCCACTGAAGCTTTCTTT. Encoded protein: CASSPPATEAFF.

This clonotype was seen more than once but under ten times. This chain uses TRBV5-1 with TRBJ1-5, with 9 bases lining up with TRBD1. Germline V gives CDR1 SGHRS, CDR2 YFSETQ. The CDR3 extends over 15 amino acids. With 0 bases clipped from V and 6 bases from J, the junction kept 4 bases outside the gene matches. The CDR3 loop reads CASSLATGGGQPQHF. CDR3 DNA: TGCGCCAGCAGCTTGGCGACAGGGGGTGGTCAGCCCCAGCATTTT. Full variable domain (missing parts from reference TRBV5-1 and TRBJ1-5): KAGVTQTPRYLIKTRGQQVTLSCSPISGHRSVSWYQQTPGQGLQFLFEYFSETQRNKGNFPGRFSGRQFSNSRSEMNVSTLELGDSALYLCASSLATGGGQPQHFGDGTRLSIL.